Below are 3 T cell receptor beta chains sequenced from a single sample in a study of CD8+ T cells in alopecia areata. Extraction of RNA preceded its reverse transcription into cDNA, which served as the sequencing template. Sequenced by immunoSEQ multiplex PCR; TCRdb stores in-frame clones only, minus some. The data hold about 91,000 clones, with over 40% observed a single time. Input material: CD4+ T cells sorted from blood. The receptor set was obtained from a human donor with alopecia areata.

The rearrangement links TRBV27 to TRBJ2-7, with 7 bases aligning to TRBD2. Germline assignment: CDR1 MNHEY and CDR2 SMNVEV (reference sequence). Germline trimming cut 5 bases from V and 4 bases from J; bases unmatched to any gene: 5. This CDR3 has 13 amino acids. The CDR3 is CASSPTSSYEQYF. CDR3 sequence (DNA): TGTGCCAGCAGTCCGACTAGCTCATACGAGCAGTACTTC.

This clone was detected a few times. The CDR3, as DNA: TGCAGCGTTGATGGGACTAGCGTCGATAACTCGCAGTATTTT. Its protein is CSVDGTSVDNSQYF. The chain combines TRBV29-1 with TRBJ2-3, with 10 bases lining up with TRBD2. With 3 bases clipped from V and 10 bases from J, the junction kept 10 bases outside the gene matches. The CDR3 has 14 residues. Germline V CDR1 and CDR2: SQVTM, ANQGSEA.

The chain has TRBV29-1 and TRBJ1-4; D might be TRBD1 (5 bases). The germline gives CDR1 SQVTM, CDR2 ANQGSEA. Trimming took off 5 bases at V and 3 bases at J, with 16 bases between the two ends. The CDR3 is 15 amino acids. Here the CDR3 DNA reads TGCAGCGTTAGCCGTGGGGCAGCGGCTAATGAAAAACTGTTTTTT. Translation gives CSVSRGAAANEKLFF.